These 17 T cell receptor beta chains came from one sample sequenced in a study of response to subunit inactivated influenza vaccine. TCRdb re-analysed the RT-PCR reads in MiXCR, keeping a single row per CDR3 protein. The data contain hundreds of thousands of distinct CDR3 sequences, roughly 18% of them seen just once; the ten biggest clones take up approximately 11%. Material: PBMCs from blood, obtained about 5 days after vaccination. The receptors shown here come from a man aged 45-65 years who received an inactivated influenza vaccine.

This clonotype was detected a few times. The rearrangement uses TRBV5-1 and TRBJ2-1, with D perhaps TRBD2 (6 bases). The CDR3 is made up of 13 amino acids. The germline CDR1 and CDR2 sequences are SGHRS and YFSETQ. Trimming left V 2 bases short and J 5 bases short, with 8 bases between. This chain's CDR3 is CASSLRTNNEQFF. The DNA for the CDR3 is TGCGCCAGCAGCTTACGGACTAACAATGAGCAGTTCTTC.

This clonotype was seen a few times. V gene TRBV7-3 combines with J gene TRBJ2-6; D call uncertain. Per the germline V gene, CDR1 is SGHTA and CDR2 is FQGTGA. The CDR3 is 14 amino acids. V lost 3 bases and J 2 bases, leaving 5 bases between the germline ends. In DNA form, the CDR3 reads TGTGCCAGCAGCTTTGGGGCTGGGGCCAACGTCCTGACTTTC. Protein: CASSFGAGANVLTF.

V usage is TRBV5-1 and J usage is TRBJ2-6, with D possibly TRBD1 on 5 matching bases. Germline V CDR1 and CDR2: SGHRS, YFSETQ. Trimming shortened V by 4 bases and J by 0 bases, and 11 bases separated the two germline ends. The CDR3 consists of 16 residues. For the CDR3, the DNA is TGCGCCAGCAGCCCCCGACAGAGCTCTGGGGCCAACGTCCTGACTTTC. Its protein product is CASSPRQSSGANVLTF. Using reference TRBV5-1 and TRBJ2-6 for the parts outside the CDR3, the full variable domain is KAGVTQTPRYLIKTRGQQVTLSCSPISGHRSVSWYQQTPGQGLQFLFEYFSETQRNKGNFPGRFSGRQFSNSRSEMNVSTLELGDSALYLCASSPRQSSGANVLTFGAGSRLTVL.

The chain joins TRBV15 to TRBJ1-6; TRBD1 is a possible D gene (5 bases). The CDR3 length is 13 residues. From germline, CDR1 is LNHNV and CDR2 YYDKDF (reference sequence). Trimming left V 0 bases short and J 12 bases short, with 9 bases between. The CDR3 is CATSRDRGEPLHF. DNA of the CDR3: TGTGCCACCAGCAGAGATCGAGGGGAACCCCTCCACTTT.

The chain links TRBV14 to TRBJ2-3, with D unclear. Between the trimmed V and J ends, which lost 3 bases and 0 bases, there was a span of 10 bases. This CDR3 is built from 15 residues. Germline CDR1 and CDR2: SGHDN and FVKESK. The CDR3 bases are TGTGCCAGCAGCCACCTGGTTACTAGCACAGATACGCAGTATTTT. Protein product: CASSHLVTSTDTQYF.

The CDR3 DNA reads TGTGCCAGCAGCCGGGAAAACTACGAGCAGTACTTC. Its translation is CASSRENYEQYF. The V gene is TRBV4-2, the J gene TRBJ2-7; D gene ambiguous. V lost 4 bases and J 3 bases, leaving 7 bases between the germline ends. The CDR3 has 12 residues. Per the germline V gene, CDR1 is LGHNA and CDR2 is YNFKEQ.

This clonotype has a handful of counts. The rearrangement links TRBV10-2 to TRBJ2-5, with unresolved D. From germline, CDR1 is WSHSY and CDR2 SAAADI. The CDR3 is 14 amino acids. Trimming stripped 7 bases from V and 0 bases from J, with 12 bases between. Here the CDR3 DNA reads TGCGCCAGCATTCCCGACAAGTACCAAGAGACCCAGTACTTC. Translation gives CASIPDKYQETQYF.

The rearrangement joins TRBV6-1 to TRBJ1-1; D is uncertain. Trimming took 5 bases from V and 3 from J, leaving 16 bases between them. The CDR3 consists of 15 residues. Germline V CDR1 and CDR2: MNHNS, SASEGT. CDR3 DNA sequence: TGTGCCAGCAGTCGGCCAGGCGGCGTCGACACTGAAGCTTTCTTT. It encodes CASSRPGGVDTEAFF.

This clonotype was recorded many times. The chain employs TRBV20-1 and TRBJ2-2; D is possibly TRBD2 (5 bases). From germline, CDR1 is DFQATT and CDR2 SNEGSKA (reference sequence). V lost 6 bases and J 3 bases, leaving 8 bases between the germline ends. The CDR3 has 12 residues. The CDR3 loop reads CSADGDTGELFF. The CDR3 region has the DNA TGCAGTGCGGACGGGGACACCGGGGAGCTGTTTTTT.

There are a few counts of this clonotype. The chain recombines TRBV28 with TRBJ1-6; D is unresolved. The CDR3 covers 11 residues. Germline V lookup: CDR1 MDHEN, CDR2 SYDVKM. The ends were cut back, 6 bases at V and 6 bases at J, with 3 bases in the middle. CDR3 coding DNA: TGTGCCAGCAGGGCTAATTCACCCCTCCACTTT. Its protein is CASRANSPLHF. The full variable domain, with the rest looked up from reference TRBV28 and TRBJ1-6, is DVKVTQSSRYLVKRTGEKVFLECVQDMDHENMFWYRQDPGLGLRLIYFSYDVKMKEKGDIPEGYSVSREKKERFSLILESASTNQTSMYLCASRANSPLHFGNGTRLTVT.

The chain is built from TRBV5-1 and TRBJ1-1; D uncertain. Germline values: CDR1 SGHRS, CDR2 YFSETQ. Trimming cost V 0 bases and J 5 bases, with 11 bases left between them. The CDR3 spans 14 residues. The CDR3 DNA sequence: TGCGCCAGCAGCTTGGGGCAGGCAGAGACTGAAGCTTTCTTT. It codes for CASSLGQAETEAFF.

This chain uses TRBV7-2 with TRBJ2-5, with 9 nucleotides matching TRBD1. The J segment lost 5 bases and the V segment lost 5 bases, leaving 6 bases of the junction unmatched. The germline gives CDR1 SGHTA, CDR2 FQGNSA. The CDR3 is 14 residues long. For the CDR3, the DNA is TGTGCCAGCAGCCTCCAGACAGGGGGGGAGACCCAGTACTTC. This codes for CASSLQTGGETQYF.

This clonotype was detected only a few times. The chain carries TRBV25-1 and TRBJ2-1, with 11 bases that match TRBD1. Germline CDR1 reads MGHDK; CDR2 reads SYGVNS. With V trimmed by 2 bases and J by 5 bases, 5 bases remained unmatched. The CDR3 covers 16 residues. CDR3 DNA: TGTGCCAGCAGTGAACTTTCGGGACAGGGGGACAATGAGCAGTTCTTC. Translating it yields CASSELSGQGDNEQFF.

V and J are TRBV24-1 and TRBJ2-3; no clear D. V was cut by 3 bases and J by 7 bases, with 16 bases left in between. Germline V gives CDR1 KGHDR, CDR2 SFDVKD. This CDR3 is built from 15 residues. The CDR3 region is CATSDAEGPTNTQYF. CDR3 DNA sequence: TGTGCCACCAGTGATGCAGAAGGACCTACTAATACGCAGTATTTT.

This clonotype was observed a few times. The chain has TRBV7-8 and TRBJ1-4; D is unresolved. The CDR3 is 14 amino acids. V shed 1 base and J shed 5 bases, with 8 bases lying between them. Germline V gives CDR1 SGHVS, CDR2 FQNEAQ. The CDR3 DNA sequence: TGTGCCAGCAGCTTAGAAGGGTGGAATGAAAAACTGTTTTTT. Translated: CASSLEGWNEKLFF.

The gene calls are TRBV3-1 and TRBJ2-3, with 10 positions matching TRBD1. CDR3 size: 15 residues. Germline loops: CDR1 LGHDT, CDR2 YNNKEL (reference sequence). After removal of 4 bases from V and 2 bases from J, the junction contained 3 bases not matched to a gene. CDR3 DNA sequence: TGTGCCAGCAGCCGCGGACAGGGGGTCACAGATACGCAGTATTTT. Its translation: CASSRGQGVTDTQYF.

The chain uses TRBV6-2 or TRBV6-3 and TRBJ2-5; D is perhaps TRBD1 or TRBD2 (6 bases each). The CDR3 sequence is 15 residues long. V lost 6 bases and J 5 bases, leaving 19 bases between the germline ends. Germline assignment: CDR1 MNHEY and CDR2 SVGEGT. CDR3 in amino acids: CASSQGLQGRETQYF. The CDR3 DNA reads TGTGCCAGCAGCCAAGGACTACAGGGACGGGAGACCCAGTACTTC.